The 16 T cell receptor beta chains reported below all come from one sample, sequenced in a study of T cell responses to AZD1222 COVID-19 vaccine listed by TCRdb under 2021. The library was generated by the immunoSEQ multiplex PCR assay. TCRdb mirrors the immuneACCESS table, restricted to in-frame sequences. Some clones are absent from its copies; in checked studies, under half trace to an unresolved V gene, and the reason for the others is unknown. Across this sample there are under 200,000 clones, with around 89% seen only once. Roughly 27% of the sample is held by the ten biggest clonotypes. According to the study, the label for this sample's time point signals: about 28 days (+/-7) after the second vaccine dose. This material consisted of peripheral blood, taken 28 days after the second AZD1222 dose. These receptor sequences come from an adult who received the AZD1222 COVID-19 vaccine.

The chain links TRBV30 to TRBJ2-7; 11 nucleotides line up with TRBD1. The CDR3 spans 16 residues. J lost 1 base, V lost 2 bases, and 7 bases had no gene match. Germline CDR1 is GTSNPN and CDR2 is SVGIG (reference sequence). The CDR3 loop reads CAWSTGTGGRSYEQYF. DNA of the CDR3: TGTGCCTGGAGTACCGGGACAGGGGGTAGATCCTACGAGCAGTACTTC.

V is TRBV7-9 and J is TRBJ2-7; TRBD1 matches 8 bases. The V segment lost 8 bases and the J segment 0 bases; nucleotides outside the gene matches: 0. CDR3 length equals 12 residues. Germline lookup yields CDR1 SEHNR and CDR2 FQNEAQ (reference sequence). CDR3 amino acids: CASGTGSYEQYF. CDR3 DNA sequence: TGTGCCAGCGGGACAGGCTCCTACGAGCAGTACTTC.

The chain has TRBV9 and TRBJ1-2, with 7 bases identical to TRBD1. The V segment lost 4 bases and the J segment 8 bases; nucleotides outside the gene matches: 5. Germline V gene sequence: CDR1 SGDLS, CDR2 YYNGEE. This CDR3 is built from 12 residues. The CDR3 coding sequence is TGTGCCAGCAGCCCAGGGGGGTGGGGCTACACCTTC. Amino acids: CASSPGGWGYTF.

J is TRBJ1-4 and V is TRBV6-5; D not resolved. The CDR3 consists of 14 residues. Looked up from germline, CDR1 is MNHEY and CDR2 is SVGAGI. V was clipped by 6 bases and J by 6 bases, with 14 bases between them. This CDR3 reads CASRSRVGDEKLFF. The DNA of the CDR3 is TGTGCCAGCAGGAGTCGGGTGGGTGATGAAAAACTGTTTTTT.

This sequence joins TRBV24-1 and TRBJ2-7; D is ambiguous. Trimming left V 4 bases short and J 3 bases short, with 9 bases between. Germline V CDR1 and CDR2: KGHDR, SFDVKD. The CDR3 has 13 residues. The CDR3 nucleotides are TGTGCCACCAGTGACCGCATCGGCTACGAGCAGTACTTC. Its translation: CATSDRIGYEQYF.

The genes are TRBV4-1 and TRBJ1-1; no definite D call. Trimming removed 0 bases at V and 0 bases at J, with 11 bases between. CDR1 MGHRA and CDR2 YSYEKL come from the germline V gene. The CDR3 contains 16 residues. CDR3 DNA sequence: TGCGCCAGCAGCCAAGAGGTTCGAGGAGTGAACACTGAAGCTTTCTTT. Protein: CASSQEVRGVNTEAFF.

V gene TRBV21-1 combines with J gene TRBJ2-7. TRBV21-1 is labeled a pseudogene. This CDR3 comprises 19 residues. CDR3 region: CASSQLGQKPSNASYEQYF. CDR3 coding DNA: TGTGCCAGCAGCCAGCTAGGGCAGAAGCCTTCGAACGCCTCCTACGAGCAGTACTTC.

In its sample, this clone was seen once. The chain has TRBV7-9 and TRBJ1-4; 9 positions match TRBD1. The germline V gene has CDR1 SEHNR and CDR2 FQNEAQ (reference sequence). V was pared by 5 bases and J by 6 bases, with 7 bases of the junction left unmatched. This CDR3 has 15 residues. CDR3 region: CASSHRQGGDEKLFF. The CDR3 DNA reads as TGTGCCAGCAGCCACAGACAGGGGGGAGATGAAAAACTGTTTTTT.

As concerns this clone: The junction does not match germline at one end; this may be a read error. The chain has TRBV7-7 and TRBJ2-1; D unclear. Per germline, CDR1 SSHAT and CDR2 FNYEAQ (reference sequence). The CDR3 has 13 residues. CDR3 loop: CASSLAEADEQFF. The CDR3 coding sequence is TGTGCTAGCAGCTTAGCTGAGGCAGATGAGCAGTTCTTC.

The CDR3 DNA follows: TGTGCCAGCAGCTTAGCGGCAGGGGGCGGGAATGAGCAGTTCTTC. Translated: CASSLAAGGGNEQFF. V is TRBV7-6 and J is TRBJ2-1; the match to TRBD1 covers 8 bases. The CDR3 is made up of 15 amino acids. Trimming at V came to 0 bases and at J to 7 bases, leaving 5 bases not matched to a gene. Germline assignment: CDR1 SGHVS and CDR2 FNYEAQ.

This chain uses TRBV5-1 with TRBJ2-3, with 15 bases matching TRBD2. The CDR3 contains 14 residues. V shed 0 bases, J shed 15 bases, and the junction held 5 bases outside the gene matches. Germline CDR1 and CDR2: SGHRS and YFSETQ. CDR3 amino acids: CASSLVGLAGGGYF. CDR3 DNA: TGCGCCAGCAGCTTGGTGGGACTAGCGGGAGGTGGTTATTTT.

This clone has just a few counts. V usage is TRBV14 and J usage is TRBJ2-7, with 11 bases aligning to TRBD2. V shed 1 base and J 4 bases; nucleotides not matched to a gene: 3. The CDR3 contains 15 residues. Germline CDR1 SGHDN, CDR2 FVKESK. CDR3 sequence reads: CASSQVSSGRYEQYF. The CDR3 DNA is TGTGCCAGCAGCCAAGTATCTAGCGGGAGGTACGAGCAGTACTTC.

The J gene is TRBJ2-5, the V gene TRBV12-5; TRBD1 might be the D (6 bases). This CDR3 comprises 13 residues. CDR1 and CDR2 from the germline V gene are LGHNT and FRNRAP. V lost 6 bases and J 2 bases, leaving 10 bases between the germline ends. The CDR3 reads CASGGTPQETQYF. DNA for the CDR3: TGTGCTAGTGGGGGGACACCACAAGAGACCCAGTACTTC.

The V call is TRBV5-1, the J call TRBJ1-2; D is unresolved. The ends were cut back, 4 bases at V and 4 bases at J, with 14 bases in the middle. The CDR3 loop spans 14 amino acids. Germline CDR1 is SGHRS and CDR2 is YFSETQ. The CDR3 DNA sequence: TGCGCCAGCAGCCCCCCTGAGGGCACCTATGGCTACACCTTC. Its protein product is CASSPPEGTYGYTF.

This chain uses TRBV27 with TRBJ1-4; 7 bases are a match to TRBD1. Losses at the gene ends were 2 bases for V and 7 bases for J; bases not matched to a gene: 4. The germline gives CDR1 MNHEY, CDR2 SMNVEV (reference sequence). The CDR3 loop spans 14 amino acids. The CDR3 DNA reads TGTGCCAGCAGTTTACGGACAGGTCGTGAAAAACTGTTTTTT. This encodes CASSLRTGREKLFF.

This clone has just one count. The chain joins TRBV28 to TRBJ1-2; D is undetermined. The germline V gene has CDR1 MDHEN and CDR2 SYDVKM. This CDR3 has 10 residues. Trimming took 8 bases from V and 3 from J, leaving 4 bases between them. The CDR3 region has the DNA TGTGCCAGCGGGTACTATGGCTACACCTTC. Its protein product is CASGYYGYTF.